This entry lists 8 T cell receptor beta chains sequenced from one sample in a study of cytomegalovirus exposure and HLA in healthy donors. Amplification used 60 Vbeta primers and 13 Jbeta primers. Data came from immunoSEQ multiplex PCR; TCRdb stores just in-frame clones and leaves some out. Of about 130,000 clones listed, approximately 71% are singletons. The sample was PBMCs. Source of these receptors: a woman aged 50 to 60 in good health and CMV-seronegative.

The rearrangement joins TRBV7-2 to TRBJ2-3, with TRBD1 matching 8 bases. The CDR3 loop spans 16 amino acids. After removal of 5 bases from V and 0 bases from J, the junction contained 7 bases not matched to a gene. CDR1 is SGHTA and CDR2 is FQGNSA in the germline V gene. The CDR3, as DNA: TGTGCCAGCAGCGGCCAGACAGGGGCTAGCACAGATACGCAGTATTTT. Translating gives CASSGQTGASTDTQYF. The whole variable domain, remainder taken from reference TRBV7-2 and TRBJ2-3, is GAGVSQSPSNKVTEKGKDVELRCDPISGHTALYWYRQSLGQGLEFLIYFQGNSAPDKSGLPSDRFSAERTGGSVSTLTIQRTQQEDSAVYLCASSGQTGASTDTQYFGPGTRLTVL.

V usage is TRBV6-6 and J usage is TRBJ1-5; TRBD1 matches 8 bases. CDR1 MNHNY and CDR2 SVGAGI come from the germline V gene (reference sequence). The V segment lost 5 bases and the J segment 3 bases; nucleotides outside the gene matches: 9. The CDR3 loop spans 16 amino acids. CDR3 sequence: CASSVTPGQDNQPQHF. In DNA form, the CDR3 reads TGTGCCAGCAGTGTTACCCCGGGACAGGACAATCAGCCCCAGCATTTT.

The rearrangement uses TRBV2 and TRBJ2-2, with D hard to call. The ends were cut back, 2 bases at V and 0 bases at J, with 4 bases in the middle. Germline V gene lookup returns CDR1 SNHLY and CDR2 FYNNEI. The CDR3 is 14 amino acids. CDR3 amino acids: CASSESTNTGELFF. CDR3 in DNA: TGTGCCAGCAGTGAATCTACGAACACCGGGGAGCTGTTTTTT.

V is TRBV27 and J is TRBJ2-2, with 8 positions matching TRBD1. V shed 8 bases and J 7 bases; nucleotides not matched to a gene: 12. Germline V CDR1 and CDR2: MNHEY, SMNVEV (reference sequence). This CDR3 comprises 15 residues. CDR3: CASGPRGQGGGELFF. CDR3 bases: TGTGCCAGCGGGCCGAGAGGACAGGGAGGCGGGGAGCTGTTTTTT.

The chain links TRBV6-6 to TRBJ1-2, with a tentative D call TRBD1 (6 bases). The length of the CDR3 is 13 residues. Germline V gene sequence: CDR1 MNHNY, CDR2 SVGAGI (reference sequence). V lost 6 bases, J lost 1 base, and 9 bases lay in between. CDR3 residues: CASSPDSNYGYTF. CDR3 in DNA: TGTGCCAGCAGCCCGGACAGTAACTATGGCTACACCTTC.

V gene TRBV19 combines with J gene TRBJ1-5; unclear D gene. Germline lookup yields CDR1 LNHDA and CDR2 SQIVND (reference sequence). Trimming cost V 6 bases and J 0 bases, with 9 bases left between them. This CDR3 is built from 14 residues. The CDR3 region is CASSVEYSNQPQHF. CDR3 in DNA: TGTGCCAGTAGCGTGGAGTATAGCAATCAGCCCCAGCATTTT.

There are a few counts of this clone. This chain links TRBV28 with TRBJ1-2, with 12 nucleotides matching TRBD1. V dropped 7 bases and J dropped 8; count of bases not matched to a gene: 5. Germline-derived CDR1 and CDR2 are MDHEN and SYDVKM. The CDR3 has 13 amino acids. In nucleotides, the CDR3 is TGTGCCAGCAAAGGGACAGGGGGCCGCGGCTACACCTTC. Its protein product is CASKGTGGRGYTF.

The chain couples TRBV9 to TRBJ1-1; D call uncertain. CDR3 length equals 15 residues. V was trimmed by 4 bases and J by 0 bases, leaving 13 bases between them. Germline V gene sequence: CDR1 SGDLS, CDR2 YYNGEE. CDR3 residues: CASSPPGNLNTEAFF. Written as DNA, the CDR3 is TGTGCCAGCAGCCCCCCCGGGAACTTGAACACTGAAGCTTTCTTT.